The clone carrying this TCR beta chain showed up many times. This sample is part of a study of cytomegalovirus exposure and HLA in healthy donors. 60 Vbeta and 13 Jbeta primers were used in PCR. Original processing notes: A follow-up analysis tallied 86 million or so unique TCR beta chains, 9 million to 11 million shared. TCRdb's copy holds only in-frame clones and misses some; the assay was immunoSEQ multiplex PCR. V and J calls and clone size are as listed in that table; D and trimming were resolved from the DNA. The sample includes around 90,000 clones, roughly four fifths of them seen just once. Unrecorded immune exposure was likely among donors, who were nominally healthy when sampled. V was clipped by 2 bases and J by 5 bases; unmatched bases: 2. The CDR3 has 14 amino acids. Germline V gives CDR1 MNHEY, CDR2 SMNVEV (reference sequence).

The origin of this receptor is a man aged 45 to 65 in good health and CMV-seronegative. The sequencing sample was made of PBMCs. The genes are TRBV27 and TRBJ2-2; 7 nucleotides line up with TRBD2. CDR3 loop: CASSLGEGTGELFF. CDR3 sequence (DNA): TGTGCCAGCAGTTTAGGGGAGGGGACCGGGGAGCTGTTTTTT.